This T cell receptor (beta chain) came from a study of cytomegalovirus exposure and HLA in healthy donors. Both 60 Vbeta primers and 13 Jbeta primers went into the PCR. Repertoires were generated with immunoSEQ multiplex PCR, while TCRdb's copy carries only in-frame clones and drops some. The table has under 200,000 clones, approximately 73% seen once. Donors in the study were healthy people who gave bone marrow. V was clipped by 0 bases and J by 4 bases; unmatched bases: 5. CDR1 and CDR2 from the germline V gene are SGDLS and YYNGEE. The CDR3 loop spans 16 amino acids. Specimen: PBMCs. This TCR was recovered from a young woman in good health and CMV-seropositive. This chain joins TRBV9 and TRBJ2-7; 12 nucleotides align to TRBD1. The CDR3 bases are TGTGCCAGCAGCGTAGCGGGGACAGGGGGCAGGTACGAGCAGTACTTC. Translated: CASSVAGTGGRYEQYF.